This passage covers 17 T cell receptor beta chains from one sample sequenced in a study of blood T cell repertoires in COVID-19. Only in-frame clones appear in the TCRdb table, and some are missing; sequencing was by immunoSEQ multiplex PCR. Of 500,000 to 600,000 clones listed, around nine tenths are singletons. The material sequenced was peripheral blood. Every receptor here comes from a woman between 50 and 59 years old with COVID-19, enrolled during active disease.

The chain uses TRBV6-5 and TRBJ1-1, with D unclear. Germline lookup yields CDR1 MNHEY and CDR2 SVGAGI. V lost 5 bases and J 1 base, leaving 8 bases between the germline ends. There are 13 residues in the CDR3. CDR3 residues: CASSINRNTEAFF. CDR3 nucleotide sequence: TGTGCCAGCAGTATAAACAGGAACACTGAAGCTTTCTTT.

This clone appeared a single time. This rearrangement joins TRBV7-6 to TRBJ2-2; TRBD1 agrees at 8 bases. V was clipped by 1 base and J by 5 bases; unmatched bases: 6. The V gene's germline CDR1 is SGHVS and CDR2 FNYEAQ. The length of the CDR3 is 16 residues. The CDR3 loop reads CASSLDQGARTGELFF. In DNA form, the CDR3 reads TGTGCCAGCAGCTTAGATCAGGGGGCAAGGACCGGGGAGCTGTTTTTT.

The V call is TRBV10-3, the J call TRBJ2-2; 7 bases map to TRBD2. The junction had 9 bases not matched to a gene; V was cut back by 7 bases and J by 4 bases. From germline, CDR1 is ENHRY and CDR2 SYGVKD. The CDR3 sequence is 15 residues long. CDR3 residues: CAITRGGLSTGELFF. In DNA form, the CDR3 reads TGTGCCATCACTAGGGGAGGGCTTAGCACCGGGGAGCTGTTTTTT.

This chain uses TRBV5-1 with TRBJ1-3; TRBD1 might be the D (5 bases). CDR1 and CDR2 from the germline V gene are SGHRS and YFSETQ. Trimming took off 0 bases at V and 2 bases at J, with 12 bases between the two ends. CDR3 size: 16 residues. This CDR3 is CASSLGGADTGNTIYF. The CDR3 DNA follows: TGCGCCAGCAGCTTGGGGGGCGCGGATACTGGAAACACCATATATTTT.

V usage is TRBV7-3 and J usage is TRBJ2-3, with a weak D call TRBD2 (5 bases). Trimming cost V 6 bases and J 3 bases, with 19 bases left between them. Germline lookup yields CDR1 SGHTA and CDR2 FQGTGA. The CDR3 is 16 amino acids. CDR3 DNA sequence: TGTGCCAGCAGTCTGTCATCCGGGGTCGGGACAGATACGCAGTATTTT. It is translated as CASSLSSGVGTDTQYF.

This clone occurred a few times. The chain links TRBV5-1 to TRBJ1-4; a weak D match, TRBD1 (5 bases). Germline CDR1 is SGHRS and CDR2 is YFSETQ. V was clipped by 3 bases and J by 5 bases, with 11 bases between them. This CDR3 region has 14 residues. As DNA, the CDR3 is TGCGCCAGCAGCTCGACAGATACCAATGAAAAACTGTTTTTT. Amino acid sequence: CASSSTDTNEKLFF.

The CDR3 DNA reads TGTGCCAGCAGCCCGAGGCTAGCGGGGGCCCGAAGCTCCTACAATGAGCAGTTCTTC. Amino acids: CASSPRLAGARSSYNEQFF. The chain recombines TRBV11-2 with TRBJ2-1, with 10 bases that match TRBD2. The CDR3 is made up of 19 amino acids. J lost 0 bases, V lost 5 bases, and 13 bases had no gene match. Germline-derived CDR1 and CDR2 are SGHAT and FQNNGV.

J is TRBJ1-6 and V is TRBV30; 10 bases align to TRBD1. The junction had 3 bases not matched to a gene; V was cut back by 0 bases and J by 7 bases. The CDR3 totals 15 residues. Germline-derived CDR1 and CDR2 are GTSNPN and SVGIG (reference sequence). CDR3 sequence reads: CAWSVRDRGNSPLHF. CDR3 nucleotides: TGTGCCTGGAGTGTGAGGGACAGGGGCAATTCACCCCTCCACTTT.

CDR3 in amino acids: CASRVGQHSYEQYF. CDR3 nucleotides: TGTGCCAGTAGGGTGGGACAGCACTCCTACGAGCAGTACTTC. This chain uses TRBV19 with TRBJ2-7; 7 bases are shared with TRBD1. Germline assignment: CDR1 LNHDA and CDR2 SQIVND (reference sequence). CDR3 length equals 14 residues. With 6 bases clipped from V and 0 bases from J, the junction kept 5 bases outside the gene matches. The full variable domain, in which reference TRBV19 and TRBJ2-7 provide the parts outside the CDR3, is DGGITQSPKYLFRKEGQNVTLSCEQNLNHDAMYWYRQDPGQGLRLIYYSQIVNDFQKGDIAEGYSVSREKKESFPLTVTSAQKNPTAFYLCASRVGQHSYEQYFGPGTRLTVT.

V usage is TRBV2 and J usage is TRBJ2-7; D possibly corresponds to TRBD1 (5 bases). This CDR3 region has 15 residues. Germline-derived CDR1 and CDR2 are SNHLY and FYNNEI. V lost 4 bases to trimming and J lost 7 bases, with 20 bases between them. CDR3 bases: TGTGCCAGCAGTGGGTATGGGCAGGGCATGGGGGAGCAGTACTTC. Its translation: CASSGYGQGMGEQYF.

V is TRBV5-4 and J is TRBJ1-4; D might be TRBD1 (6 bases). This CDR3 is built from 15 residues. V was clipped by 2 bases and J by 6 bases, with 14 bases between them. Looked up from germline, CDR1 is SGHNT and CDR2 is YYREEE (reference sequence). CDR3 nucleotide sequence: TGTGCCAGCAGCTTACAACAGGGTACGGATGAAAAACTGTTTTTT. It yields the protein CASSLQQGTDEKLFF.

The rearrangement uses TRBV6-6 and TRBJ2-3; TRBD2 matches 13 bases. CDR1 is MNHNY, CDR2 SVGAGI, per germline (reference sequence). J lost 2 bases, V lost 5 bases, and 7 bases had no gene match. The CDR3 has 17 residues. DNA for the CDR3: TGTGCCAGCAGTCTTCGGACTAGCGGGGGATACACAGATACGCAGTATTTT. Protein sequence: CASSLRTSGGYTDTQYF.

The chain is built from TRBV30 and TRBJ2-1, with D possibly matching TRBD2 (5 bases). The CDR3 totals 14 residues. Between the trimmed V and J ends, which lost 1 base and 8 bases, there was a span of 15 bases. CDR1 and CDR2 (germline): GTSNPN, SVGIG (reference sequence). CDR3 amino acids: CAWSESGPRDEQFF. The CDR3 bases are TGTGCCTGGAGTGAAAGCGGACCTCGGGATGAGCAGTTCTTC.

This chain joins TRBV5-4 and TRBJ2-2; 8 nucleotides line up with TRBD2. Germline V gene sequence: CDR1 SGHNT, CDR2 YYREEE (reference sequence). With 4 bases clipped from V and 6 bases from J, the junction kept 11 bases outside the gene matches. CDR3 length equals 16 residues. The CDR3 sequence: CASSPRTSPVPGELFF. The CDR3 DNA sequence: TGTGCCAGCAGCCCAAGGACTAGCCCGGTCCCCGGGGAGCTGTTTTTT.

The chain carries TRBV10-2 and TRBJ1-1, with D possibly TRBD1 on 6 matching bases. Germline V CDR1 and CDR2: WSHSY, SAAADI. V was shortened by 3 bases and J by 7 bases, with 9 bases between the two germline ends. The CDR3 is 12 amino acids. The CDR3 bases are TGCGCCAGCAGTGAATGGACAGTTGAAGCTTTCTTT. This gives the protein CASSEWTVEAFF.

The chain links TRBV7-7 to TRBJ2-6; D unresolved. Germline loops: CDR1 SSHAT, CDR2 FNYEAQ (reference sequence). V was trimmed by 5 bases and J by 3 bases, leaving 8 bases between them. This CDR3 region has 14 residues. The chain's CDR3 is CASSLQLGANVLTF. CDR3 nucleotide sequence: TGTGCCAGCAGCCTACAGCTTGGGGCCAACGTCCTGACTTTC.

This chain joins TRBV30 and TRBJ2-3; 8 nucleotides line up with TRBD1. CDR3 size: 16 residues. Per germline, CDR1 GTSNPN and CDR2 SVGIG (reference sequence). V lost 2 bases to trimming and J lost 3 bases; unmatched junction nucleotides: 10. CDR3 bases: TGTGCCTGGAGTTCTCGACAGGGGCCGATTACAGATACGCAGTATTTT. Residues: CAWSSRQGPITDTQYF.